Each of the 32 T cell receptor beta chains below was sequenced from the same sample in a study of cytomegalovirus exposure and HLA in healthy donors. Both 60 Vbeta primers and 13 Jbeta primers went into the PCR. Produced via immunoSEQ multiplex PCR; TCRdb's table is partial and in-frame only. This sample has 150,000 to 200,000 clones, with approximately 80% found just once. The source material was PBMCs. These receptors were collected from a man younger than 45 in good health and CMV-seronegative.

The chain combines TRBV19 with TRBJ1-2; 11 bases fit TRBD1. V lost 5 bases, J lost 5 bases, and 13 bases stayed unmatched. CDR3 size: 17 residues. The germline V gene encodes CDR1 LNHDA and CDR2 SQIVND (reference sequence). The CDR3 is CASSPPDRGLFSYGYTF. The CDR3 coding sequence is TGTGCCAGTAGTCCCCCGGACAGGGGGCTTTTCTCTTATGGCTACACCTTC. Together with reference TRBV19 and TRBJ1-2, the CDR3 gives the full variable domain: DGGITQSPKYLFRKEGQNVTLSCEQNLNHDAMYWYRQDPGQGLRLIYYSQIVNDFQKGDIAEGYSVSREKKESFPLTVTSAQKNPTAFYLCASSPPDRGLFSYGYTFGSGTRLTVV.

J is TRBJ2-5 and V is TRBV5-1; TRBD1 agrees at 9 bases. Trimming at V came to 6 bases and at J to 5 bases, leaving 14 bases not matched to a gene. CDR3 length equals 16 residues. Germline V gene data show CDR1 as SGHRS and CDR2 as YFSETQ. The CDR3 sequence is CASKTGGGSSMETQYF. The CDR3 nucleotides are TGCGCCAGCAAAACAGGGGGCGGGTCTTCAATGGAGACCCAGTACTTC.

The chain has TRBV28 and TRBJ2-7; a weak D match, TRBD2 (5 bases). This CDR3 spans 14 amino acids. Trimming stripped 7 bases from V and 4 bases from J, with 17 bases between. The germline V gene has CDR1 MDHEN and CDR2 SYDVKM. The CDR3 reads CASTRGGFVYEQYF. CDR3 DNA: TGTGCCAGCACCCGAGGCGGGTTCGTATACGAGCAGTACTTC.

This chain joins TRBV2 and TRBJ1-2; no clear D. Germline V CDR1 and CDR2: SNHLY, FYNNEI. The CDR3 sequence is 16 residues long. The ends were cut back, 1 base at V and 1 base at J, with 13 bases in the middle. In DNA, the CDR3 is TGTGCCAGCAGTGAAGGAGAAACAGCCCTTAACTATGGCTACACCTTC. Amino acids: CASSEGETALNYGYTF.

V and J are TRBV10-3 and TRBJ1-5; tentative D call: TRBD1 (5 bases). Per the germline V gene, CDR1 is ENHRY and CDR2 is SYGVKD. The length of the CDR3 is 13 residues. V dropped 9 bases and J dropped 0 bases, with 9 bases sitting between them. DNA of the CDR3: TGTGCCATTGGGACTGCTAGCAATCAGCCCCAGCATTTT. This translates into CAIGTASNQPQHF.

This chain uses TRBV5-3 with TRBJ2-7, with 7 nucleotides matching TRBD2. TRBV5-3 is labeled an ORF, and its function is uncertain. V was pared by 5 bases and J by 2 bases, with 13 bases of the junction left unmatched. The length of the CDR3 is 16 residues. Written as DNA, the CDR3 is TGTGCCAGAAGGTTGCCGGGACGCCTAGCGGCCTACGAGCAGTACTTC. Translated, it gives CARRLPGRLAAYEQYF.

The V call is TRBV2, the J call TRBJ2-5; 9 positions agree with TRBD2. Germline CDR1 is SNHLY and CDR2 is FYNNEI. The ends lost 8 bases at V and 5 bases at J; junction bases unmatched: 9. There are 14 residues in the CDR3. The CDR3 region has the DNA TGTGCCAGCGGTGGTGGCGGGGGGGCCGAGACCCAGTACTTC. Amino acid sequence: CASGGGGGAETQYF.

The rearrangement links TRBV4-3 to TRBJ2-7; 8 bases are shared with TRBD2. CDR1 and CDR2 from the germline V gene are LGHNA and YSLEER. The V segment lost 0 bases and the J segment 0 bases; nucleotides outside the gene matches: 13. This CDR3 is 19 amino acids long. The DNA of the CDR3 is TGCGCCAGCAGCCAAGATTGGGGGGTGGTAGCGGGAAACTCCTACGAGCAGTACTTC. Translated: CASSQDWGVVAGNSYEQYF.

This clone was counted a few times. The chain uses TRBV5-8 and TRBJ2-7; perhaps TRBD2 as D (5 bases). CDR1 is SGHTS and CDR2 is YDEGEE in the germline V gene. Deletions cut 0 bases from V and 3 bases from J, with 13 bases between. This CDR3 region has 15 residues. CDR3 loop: CASSLGEGSYYEQYF. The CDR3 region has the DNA TGTGCCAGCAGCTTGGGAGAGGGCAGCTACTACGAGCAGTACTTC.

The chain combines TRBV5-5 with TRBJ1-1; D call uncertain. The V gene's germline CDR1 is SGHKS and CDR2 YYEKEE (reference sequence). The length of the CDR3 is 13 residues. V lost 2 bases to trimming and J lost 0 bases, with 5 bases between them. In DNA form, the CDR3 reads TGTGCCAGCAGCTTTCTAATGAACACTGAAGCTTTCTTT. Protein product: CASSFLMNTEAFF.

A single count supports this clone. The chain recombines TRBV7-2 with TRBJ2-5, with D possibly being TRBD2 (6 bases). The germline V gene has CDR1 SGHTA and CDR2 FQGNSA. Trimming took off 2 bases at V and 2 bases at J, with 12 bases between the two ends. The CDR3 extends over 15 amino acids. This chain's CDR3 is CASSLHGGTQETQYF. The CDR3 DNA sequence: TGTGCCAGCAGCTTACATGGGGGGACTCAAGAGACCCAGTACTTC.

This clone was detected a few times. The CDR3 spells CASSGGQGSYNEQFF. The CDR3 DNA sequence: TGTGCCAGCAGCGGGGGACAGGGATCCTACAATGAGCAGTTCTTC. The chain couples TRBV7-9 to TRBJ2-1; 9 nucleotides match TRBD1. V lost 5 bases, J lost 1 base, and 3 bases stayed unmatched. Germline assignment: CDR1 SEHNR and CDR2 FQNEAQ (reference sequence). The length of the CDR3 is 15 residues.

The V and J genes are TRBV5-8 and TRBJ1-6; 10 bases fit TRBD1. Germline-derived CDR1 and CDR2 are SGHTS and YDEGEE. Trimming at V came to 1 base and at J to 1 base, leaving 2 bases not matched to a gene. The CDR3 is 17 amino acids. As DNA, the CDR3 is TGTGCCAGCAGCTTGCGACAGGGGGCTTCCTATAATTCACCCCTCCACTTT. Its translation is CASSLRQGASYNSPLHF.

CDR3 coding DNA: TGTGCCAGCAGCCAAATGGGACAGGAGAGGGAAAAACTGTTTTTT. It encodes CASSQMGQEREKLFF. The chain couples TRBV7-9 to TRBJ1-4; 8 bases fit TRBD1. The V gene's germline CDR1 is SEHNR and CDR2 FQNEAQ (reference sequence). Trimming cost V 5 bases and J 8 bases; bases outside gene matches: 10. The CDR3 loop spans 15 amino acids. Combining the CDR3 with reference TRBV7-9 and TRBJ1-4 gives the whole variable domain DTGVSQNPRHKITKRGQNVTFRCDPISEHNRLYWYRQTLGQGPEFLTYFQNEAQLEKSRLLSDRFSAERPKGSFSTLEIQRTEQGDSAMYLCASSQMGQEREKLFFGSGTQLSVL.

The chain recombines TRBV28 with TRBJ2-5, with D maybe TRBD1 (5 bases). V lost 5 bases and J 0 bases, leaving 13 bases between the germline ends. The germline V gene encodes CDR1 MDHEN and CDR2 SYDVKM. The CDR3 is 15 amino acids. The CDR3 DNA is TGTGCCAGCAGTAGCCCAGGACATAACCAAGAGACCCAGTACTTC. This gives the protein CASSSPGHNQETQYF.

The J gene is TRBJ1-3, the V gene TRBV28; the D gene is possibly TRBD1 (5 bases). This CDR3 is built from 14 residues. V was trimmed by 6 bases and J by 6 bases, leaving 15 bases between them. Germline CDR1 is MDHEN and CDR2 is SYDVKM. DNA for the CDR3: TGTGCCAGCAGACTGACAGACCGCGTAAACACCATATATTTT. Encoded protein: CASRLTDRVNTIYF.

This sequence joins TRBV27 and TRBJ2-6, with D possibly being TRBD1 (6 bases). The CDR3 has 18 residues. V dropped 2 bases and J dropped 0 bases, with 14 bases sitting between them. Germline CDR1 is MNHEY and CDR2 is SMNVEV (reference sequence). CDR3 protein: CASSLVYQGYSGANVLTF. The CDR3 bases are TGTGCCAGCAGTTTAGTCTACCAGGGGTACTCTGGGGCCAACGTCCTGACTTTC.

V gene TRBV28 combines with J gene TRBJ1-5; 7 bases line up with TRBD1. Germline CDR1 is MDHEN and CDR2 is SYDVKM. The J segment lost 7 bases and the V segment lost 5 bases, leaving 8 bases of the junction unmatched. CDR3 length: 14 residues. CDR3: CASSETGVGQPQHF. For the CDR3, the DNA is TGTGCCAGCAGTGAAACAGGGGTGGGGCAGCCCCAGCATTTT.

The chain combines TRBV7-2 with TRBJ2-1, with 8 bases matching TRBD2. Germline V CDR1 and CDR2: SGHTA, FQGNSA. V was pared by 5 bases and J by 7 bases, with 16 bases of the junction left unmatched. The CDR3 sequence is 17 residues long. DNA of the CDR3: TGTGCCAGCAGCAATAAGTGGCTTAGCGGGAAGGCAAATGAGCAGTTCTTC. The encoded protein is CASSNKWLSGKANEQFF.

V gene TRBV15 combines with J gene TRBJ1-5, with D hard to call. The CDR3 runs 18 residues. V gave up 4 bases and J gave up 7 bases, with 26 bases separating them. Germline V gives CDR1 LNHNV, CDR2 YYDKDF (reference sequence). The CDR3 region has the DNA TGTGCCACCAGCACCCGACCCGAGGGTGCCCATCGGTTGCAGCCCCAGCATTTT. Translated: CATSTRPEGAHRLQPQHF.

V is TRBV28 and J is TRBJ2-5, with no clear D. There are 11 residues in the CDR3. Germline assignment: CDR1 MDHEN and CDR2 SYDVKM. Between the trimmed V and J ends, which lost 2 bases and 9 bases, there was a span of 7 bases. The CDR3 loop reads CASSLGPPQYF. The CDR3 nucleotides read TGTGCCAGCAGTTTAGGGCCTCCCCAGTACTTC.

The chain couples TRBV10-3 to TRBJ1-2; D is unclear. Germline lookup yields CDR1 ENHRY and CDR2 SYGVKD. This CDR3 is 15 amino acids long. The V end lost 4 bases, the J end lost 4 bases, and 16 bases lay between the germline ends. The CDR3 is CAISVSVGLSYGYTF. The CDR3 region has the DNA TGTGCCATCAGTGTCTCTGTGGGCTTATCCTATGGCTACACCTTC.

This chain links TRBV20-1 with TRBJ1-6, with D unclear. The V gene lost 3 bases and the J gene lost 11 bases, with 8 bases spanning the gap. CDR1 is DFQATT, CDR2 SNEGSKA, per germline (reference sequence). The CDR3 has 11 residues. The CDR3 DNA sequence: TGCAGTGCTAGTAATGGAGCACCCCTCCACTTT. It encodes CSASNGAPLHF.

CDR3 DNA sequence: TGCGCCAGCAGCCAAGATGGAATAGGGAGGACAGATACGCAGTATTTT. Amino acids: CASSQDGIGRTDTQYF. The genes are TRBV4-1 and TRBJ2-3, with D possibly matching TRBD2 (6 bases). CDR1 and CDR2 from the germline V gene are MGHRA and YSYEKL. The CDR3 covers 16 residues. The ends were cut back, 0 bases at V and 3 bases at J, with 13 bases in the middle.

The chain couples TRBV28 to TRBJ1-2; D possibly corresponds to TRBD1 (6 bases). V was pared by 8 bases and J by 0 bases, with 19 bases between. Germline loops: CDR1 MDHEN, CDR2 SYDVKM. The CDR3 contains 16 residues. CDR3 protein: CASEGTRGSTNYGYTF. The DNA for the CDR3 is TGTGCCAGCGAAGGGACAAGGGGTTCCACTAACTATGGCTACACCTTC.

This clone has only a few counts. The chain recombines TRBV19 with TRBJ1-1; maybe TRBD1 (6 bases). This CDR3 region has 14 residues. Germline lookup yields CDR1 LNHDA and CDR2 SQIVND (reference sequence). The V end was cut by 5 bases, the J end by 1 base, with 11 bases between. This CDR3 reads CASSAGQQNTEAFF. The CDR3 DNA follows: TGTGCCAGTAGTGCCGGACAGCAGAACACTGAAGCTTTCTTT.

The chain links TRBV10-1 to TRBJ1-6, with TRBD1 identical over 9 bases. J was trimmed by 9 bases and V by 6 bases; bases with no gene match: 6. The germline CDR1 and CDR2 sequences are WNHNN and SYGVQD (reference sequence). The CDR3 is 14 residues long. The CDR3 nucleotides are TGCGCCAGCAGCGACCCGGGACAGGGTTCACCCCTCCACTTT. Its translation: CASSDPGQGSPLHF.

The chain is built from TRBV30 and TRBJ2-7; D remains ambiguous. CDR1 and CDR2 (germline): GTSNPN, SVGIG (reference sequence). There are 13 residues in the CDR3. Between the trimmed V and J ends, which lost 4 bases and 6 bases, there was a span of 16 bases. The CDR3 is CAWTLEAEIEQYF. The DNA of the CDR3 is TGTGCCTGGACCCTAGAGGCGGAGATCGAGCAGTACTTC.

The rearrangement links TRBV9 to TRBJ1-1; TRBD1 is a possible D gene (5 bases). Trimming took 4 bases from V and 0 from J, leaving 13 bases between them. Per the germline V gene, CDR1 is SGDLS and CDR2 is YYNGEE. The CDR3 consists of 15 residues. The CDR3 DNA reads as TGTGCCAGCAGCCCCCGCCAGGGTTTGAACACTGAAGCTTTCTTT. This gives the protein CASSPRQGLNTEAFF.

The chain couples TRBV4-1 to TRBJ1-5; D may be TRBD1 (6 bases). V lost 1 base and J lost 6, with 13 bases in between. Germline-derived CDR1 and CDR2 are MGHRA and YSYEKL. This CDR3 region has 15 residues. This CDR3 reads CASSQGGTTSQPQHF. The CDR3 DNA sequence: TGCGCCAGCAGCCAAGGGGGGACAACAAGTCAGCCCCAGCATTTT.

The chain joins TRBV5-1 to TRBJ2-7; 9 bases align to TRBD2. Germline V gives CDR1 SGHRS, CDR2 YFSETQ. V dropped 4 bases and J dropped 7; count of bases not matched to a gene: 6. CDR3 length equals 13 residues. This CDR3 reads CASSRGRGGEQYF. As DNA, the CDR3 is TGCGCCAGCAGCCGCGGGAGGGGGGGTGAGCAGTACTTC.

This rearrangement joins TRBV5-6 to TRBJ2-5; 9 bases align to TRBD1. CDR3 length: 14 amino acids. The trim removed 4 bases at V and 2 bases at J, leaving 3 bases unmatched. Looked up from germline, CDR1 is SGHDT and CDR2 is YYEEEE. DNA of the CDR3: TGTGCCAGCAGCGGACAGGGGTCACAAGAGACCCAGTACTTC. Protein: CASSGQGSQETQYF.